The 20 T cell receptor beta chains in this list originate from one sample, sequenced in a study of cytomegalovirus exposure and HLA in healthy donors. The repertoire was sequenced with immunoSEQ multiplex PCR; TCRdb's copy has only in-frame clones and lacks some. The profile shows about 130,000 clones, 89% of them singletons. The sample taken for sequencing was PBMCs. These TCRs come from a woman aged 18-29 years in good health and CMV-seronegative.

This chain connects TRBV19 to TRBJ1-5, with a weak D call TRBD1 (5 bases). Germline-derived CDR1 and CDR2 are LNHDA and SQIVND (reference sequence). V was pared by 1 base and J by 4 bases, with 14 bases between. This CDR3 is built from 16 residues. In DNA, the CDR3 is TGTGCCAGTAGTATAGTGGGCAAGGGGCGGAATCAGCCCCAGCATTTT. This codes for CASSIVGKGRNQPQHF.

This chain connects TRBV6-5 to TRBJ2-7; D may be TRBD1 (6 bases). This CDR3 is 15 amino acids long. With 2 bases removed from V and 3 bases from J, the gap between germline ends came to 14 bases. The V gene's germline CDR1 is MNHEY and CDR2 SVGAGI. The CDR3 DNA sequence: TGTGCCAGCAGTTACCTGACGCAGGGGATCTACGAGCAGTACTTC. It translates to CASSYLTQGIYEQYF.

The genes are TRBV7-8 and TRBJ2-7; no firm D call. The V end was cut by 7 bases, the J end by 6 bases, with 28 bases between. Germline CDR1 is SGHVS and CDR2 is FQNEAQ. The CDR3 runs 17 residues. The CDR3 protein is CASTLLPNSYIKPEQYF. CDR3 nucleotide sequence: TGTGCCAGCACCCTACTCCCAAACAGTTACATTAAGCCCGAGCAGTACTTC.

The rearrangement uses TRBV5-8 and TRBJ2-7; no clear D gene. V dropped 2 bases and J dropped 0 bases, with 18 bases sitting between them. The CDR3 contains 17 residues. Germline CDR1 and CDR2: SGHTS and YDEGEE. CDR3 nucleotides: TGTGCCAGCAGCTTTGTCCCCCCCGGGTTCGTCTCCTACGAGCAGTACTTC. The encoded protein is CASSFVPPGFVSYEQYF.

The rearrangement joins TRBV10-3 to TRBJ1-2; D ambiguous. Germline V lookup: CDR1 ENHRY, CDR2 SYGVKD. V lost 4 bases and J 8 bases, leaving 20 bases between the germline ends. This CDR3 comprises 15 residues. CDR3 nucleotides: TGTGCCATCAGTGTGTCGGGGTCGGGAAATTCCGGCTACACCTTC. This gives the protein CAISVSGSGNSGYTF.

This sequence joins TRBV6-6 and TRBJ2-2; 8 nucleotides agree with TRBD1. CDR1 MNHNY and CDR2 SVGAGI come from the germline V gene (reference sequence). The V segment lost 3 bases and the J segment 3 bases; nucleotides outside the gene matches: 6. CDR3 length: 16 residues. CDR3: CASSYSTGADTGELFF. The DNA of the CDR3 is TGTGCCAGCAGTTATTCGACAGGGGCGGACACCGGGGAGCTGTTTTTT.

This chain uses TRBV28 with TRBJ2-5, with a weak D call TRBD2 (5 bases). The CDR3 is 14 amino acids. Germline values: CDR1 MDHEN, CDR2 SYDVKM. With 5 bases removed from V and 5 bases from J, the gap between germline ends came to 15 bases. CDR3 sequence: CASSPRERGETQYF. CDR3 sequence (DNA): TGTGCCAGCAGTCCCCGGGAAAGAGGGGAGACCCAGTACTTC.

The chain employs TRBV29-1 and TRBJ1-1; the D gene is possibly TRBD1 (6 bases). Germline V gene data show CDR1 as SQVTM and CDR2 as ANQGSEA. V dropped 4 bases and J dropped 10 bases, with 13 bases sitting between them. This CDR3 is 11 amino acids long. Written as DNA, the CDR3 is TGCAGCGTTGCATCCGGGACAACAGCTTTCTTT. Its translation: CSVASGTTAFF.

The rearrangement links TRBV19 to TRBJ1-4, with TRBD1 matching over 9 bases. In germline, CDR1 is LNHDA, CDR2 SQIVND (reference sequence). After removal of 10 bases from V and 2 bases from J, the junction contained 8 bases not matched to a gene. The CDR3 is made up of 15 amino acids. CDR3 amino acids: CATTDRGGTNEKLFF. The DNA of the CDR3 is TGTGCCACAACGGACAGGGGAGGCACTAATGAAAAACTGTTTTTT.

The V gene is TRBV18, the J gene TRBJ2-5, with D tentatively TRBD2 (6 bases). This CDR3 has 13 amino acids. The germline V and J ends were trimmed by 2 bases and 2 bases, with 6 bases remaining between them. Germline-derived CDR1 and CDR2 are KGHSH and LQKENI. Here the CDR3 reads CASSPGTQETQYF. CDR3 coding DNA: TGTGCCAGCTCACCAGGGACTCAAGAGACCCAGTACTTC.

The gene calls are TRBV5-6 and TRBJ2-1; no clear D gene. Germline lookup yields CDR1 SGHDT and CDR2 YYEEEE. The CDR3 has 14 amino acids. V lost 1 base and J 1 base, leaving 6 bases between the germline ends. In DNA form, the CDR3 reads TGTGCCAGCAGCTTGAGCTATTCCTACAATGAGCAGTTCTTC. Amino acid sequence: CASSLSYSYNEQFF.

V gene TRBV4-1 combines with J gene TRBJ1-4; possibly TRBD1 for D (5 bases). The CDR3 covers 15 residues. V gave up 2 bases and J gave up 9 bases, with 16 bases separating them. The V gene's germline CDR1 is MGHRA and CDR2 YSYEKL. In nucleotides, the CDR3 is TGCGCCAGCAGCCAACATAGCCCCAGGGTTCAAAAACTGTTTTTT. Translating it yields CASSQHSPRVQKLFF.

The chain joins TRBV19 to TRBJ1-2; TRBD1 aligns across 7 bases. CDR1 and CDR2 from the germline V gene are LNHDA and SQIVND (reference sequence). The junction had 2 bases not matched to a gene; V was cut back by 2 bases and J by 2 bases. This CDR3 is 14 amino acids long. The CDR3 sequence: CASSIQQGNYGYTF. In nucleotides, the CDR3 is TGTGCCAGTAGTATACAACAGGGGAACTATGGCTACACCTTC.

This chain uses TRBV5-1 with TRBJ1-1, with 8 nucleotides matching TRBD1. Germline V gene lookup returns CDR1 SGHRS and CDR2 YFSETQ. V was clipped by 3 bases and J by 0 bases; unmatched bases: 4. The CDR3 loop spans 15 amino acids. The CDR3 coding sequence is TGCGCCAGCAGCTCCGGGACAGGATTGAACACTGAAGCTTTCTTT. Translating gives CASSSGTGLNTEAFF.

The CDR3: CASSLVGQGATGELFF. As DNA, the CDR3 is TGTGCCAGCAGCTTAGTCGGACAGGGGGCCACCGGGGAGCTGTTTTTT. The chain recombines TRBV11-1 with TRBJ2-2, with 11 positions matching TRBD1. The length of the CDR3 is 16 residues. CDR1 and CDR2 from the germline V gene are SGHAT and FQDESV (reference sequence). V lost 1 base to trimming and J lost 4 bases; unmatched junction nucleotides: 2.

V gene TRBV9 combines with J gene TRBJ2-1, with 7 bases identical to TRBD2. The junction had 8 bases not matched to a gene; V was cut back by 0 bases and J by 5 bases. The germline gives CDR1 SGDLS, CDR2 YYNGEE. This CDR3 comprises 16 residues. In DNA, the CDR3 is TGTGCCAGCAGCGTAGTAGCTAGCGGAGGAGACAATGAGCAGTTCTTC. Encoded protein: CASSVVASGGDNEQFF.

CDR3: CASGQGAIGNEQFF. For the CDR3, the DNA is TGTGCCAGCGGACAGGGGGCAATAGGGAATGAGCAGTTCTTC. J is TRBJ2-1 and V is TRBV7-8; 11 bases line up with TRBD1. With 8 bases clipped from V and 7 bases from J, the junction kept 7 bases outside the gene matches. This CDR3 region has 14 residues. CDR1 is SGHVS and CDR2 is FQNEAQ in the germline V gene.

The chain combines TRBV5-1 with TRBJ1-1, with D maybe TRBD1 (6 bases). V was trimmed by 3 bases and J by 1 base, leaving 10 bases between them. Germline assignment: CDR1 SGHRS and CDR2 YFSETQ. The CDR3 contains 14 residues. CDR3 nucleotide sequence: TGCGCCAGCAGCTCGACAGGATCGAACACTGAAGCTTTCTTT. Translation: CASSSTGSNTEAFF.

Notes on this clone: One end of the junction fails to match germline, which may point to a read error. The gene calls are TRBV7-7 and TRBJ2-3, with D maybe TRBD2 (6 bases). The CDR3 sequence is 15 residues long. CDR1 SSHAT and CDR2 FNYEAQ come from the germline V gene (reference sequence). CDR3 residues: CASSLGRRGGDTQYF. The CDR3 DNA reads TGTGCTAGCAGCTTAGGTCGAAGAGGAGGGGATACGCAGTATTTT.

The rearrangement links TRBV9 to TRBJ2-2; D is ambiguous. Trimming shortened V by 0 bases and J by 4 bases, and 13 bases separated the two germline ends. This CDR3 spans 16 amino acids. Germline V gene lookup returns CDR1 SGDLS and CDR2 YYNGEE. Here the CDR3 reads CASSVGTTGFTGELFF. The DNA of the CDR3 is TGTGCCAGCAGCGTAGGTACAACGGGTTTCACCGGGGAGCTGTTTTTT.